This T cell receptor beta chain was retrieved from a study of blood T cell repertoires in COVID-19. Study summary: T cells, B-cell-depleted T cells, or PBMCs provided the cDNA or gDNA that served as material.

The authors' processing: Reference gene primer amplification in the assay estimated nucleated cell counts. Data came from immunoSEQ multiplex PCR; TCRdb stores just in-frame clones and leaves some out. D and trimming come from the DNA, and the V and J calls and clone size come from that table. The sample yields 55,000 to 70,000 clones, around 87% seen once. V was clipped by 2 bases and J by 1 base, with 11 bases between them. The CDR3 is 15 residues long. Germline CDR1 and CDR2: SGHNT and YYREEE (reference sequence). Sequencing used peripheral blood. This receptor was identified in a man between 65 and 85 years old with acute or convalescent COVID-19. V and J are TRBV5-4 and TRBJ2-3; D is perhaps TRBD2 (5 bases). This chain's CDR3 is CASSLGGSRTDTQYF. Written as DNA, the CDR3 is TGTGCCAGCAGCTTAGGCGGGTCCCGCACAGATACGCAGTATTTT. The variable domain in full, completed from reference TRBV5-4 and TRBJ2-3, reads ETGVTQSPTHLIKTRGQQVTLRCSSQSGHNTVSWYQQALGQGPQFIFQYYREEENGRGNFPPRFSGLQFPNYSSELNVNALELDDSALYLCASSLGGSRTDTQYFGPGTRLTVL.